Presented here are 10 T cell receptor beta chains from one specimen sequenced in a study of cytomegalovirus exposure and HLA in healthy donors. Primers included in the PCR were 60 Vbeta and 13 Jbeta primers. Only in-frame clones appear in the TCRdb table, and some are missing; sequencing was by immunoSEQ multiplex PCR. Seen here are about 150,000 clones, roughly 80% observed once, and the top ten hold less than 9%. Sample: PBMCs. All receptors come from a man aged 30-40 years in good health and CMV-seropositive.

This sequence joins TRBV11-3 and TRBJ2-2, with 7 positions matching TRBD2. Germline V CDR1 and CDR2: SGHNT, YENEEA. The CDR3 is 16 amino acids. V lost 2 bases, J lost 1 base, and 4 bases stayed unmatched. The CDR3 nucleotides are TGTGCCAGCAGCTTATCTAGCGGAATGAACACCGGGGAGCTGTTTTTT. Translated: CASSLSSGMNTGELFF.

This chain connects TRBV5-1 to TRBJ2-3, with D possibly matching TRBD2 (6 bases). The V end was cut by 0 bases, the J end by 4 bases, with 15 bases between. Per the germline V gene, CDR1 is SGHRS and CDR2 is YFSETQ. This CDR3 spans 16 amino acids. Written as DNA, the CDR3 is TGCGCCAGCAGCTTGGTACTAGCTGCTCACCCAGATACGCAGTATTTT. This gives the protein CASSLVLAAHPDTQYF.

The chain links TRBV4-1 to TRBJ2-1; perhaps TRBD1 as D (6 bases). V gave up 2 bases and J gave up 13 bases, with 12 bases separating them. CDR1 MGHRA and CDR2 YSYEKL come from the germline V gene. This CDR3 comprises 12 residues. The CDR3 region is CASSQTWDKQFF. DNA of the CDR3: TGCGCCAGCAGCCAAACTTGGGACAAACAGTTCTTC.

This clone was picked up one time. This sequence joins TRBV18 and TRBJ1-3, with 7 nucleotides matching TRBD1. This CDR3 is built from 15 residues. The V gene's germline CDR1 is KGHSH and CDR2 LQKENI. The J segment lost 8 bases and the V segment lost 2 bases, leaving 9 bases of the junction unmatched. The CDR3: CASSPYDRVVDTIYF. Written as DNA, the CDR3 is TGTGCCAGCTCACCATACGACAGGGTGGTGGACACCATATATTTT.

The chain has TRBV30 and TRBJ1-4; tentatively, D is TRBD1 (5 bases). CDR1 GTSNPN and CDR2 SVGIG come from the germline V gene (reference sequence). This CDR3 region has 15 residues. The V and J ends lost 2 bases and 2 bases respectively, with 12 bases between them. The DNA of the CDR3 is TGTGCCTGGAGTCAAATGACAGATACTAATGAAAAACTGTTTTTT. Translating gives CAWSQMTDTNEKLFF.

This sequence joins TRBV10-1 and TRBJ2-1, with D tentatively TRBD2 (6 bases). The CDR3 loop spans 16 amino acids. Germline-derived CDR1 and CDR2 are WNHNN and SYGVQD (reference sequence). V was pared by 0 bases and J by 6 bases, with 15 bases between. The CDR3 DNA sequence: TGCGCCAGCAGTGAGTCGATCCAGGGAGGCATCAATGAGCAGTTCTTC. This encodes CASSESIQGGINEQFF.

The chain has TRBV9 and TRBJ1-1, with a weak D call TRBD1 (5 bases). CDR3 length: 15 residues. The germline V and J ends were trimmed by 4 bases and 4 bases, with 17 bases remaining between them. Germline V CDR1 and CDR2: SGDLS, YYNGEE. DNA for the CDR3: TGTGCCAGCAGCCCACCCCGAAGGGGATGCACTGAAGCTTTCTTT. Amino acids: CASSPPRRGCTEAFF.

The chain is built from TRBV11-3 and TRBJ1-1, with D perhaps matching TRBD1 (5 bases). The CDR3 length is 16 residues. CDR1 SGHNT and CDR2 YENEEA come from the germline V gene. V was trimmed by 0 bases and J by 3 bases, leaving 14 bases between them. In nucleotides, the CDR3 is TGTGCCAGCAGCTTAGATCCGGCAGGGAGGGACACTGAAGCTTTCTTT. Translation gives CASSLDPAGRDTEAFF.

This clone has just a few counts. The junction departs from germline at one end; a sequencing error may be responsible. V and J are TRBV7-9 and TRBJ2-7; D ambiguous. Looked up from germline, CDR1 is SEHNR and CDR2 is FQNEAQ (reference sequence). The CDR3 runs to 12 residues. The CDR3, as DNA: TGTTCCAGCAGCTTATCGGGCTACGAGCAGTACTTC. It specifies CSSSLSGYEQYF. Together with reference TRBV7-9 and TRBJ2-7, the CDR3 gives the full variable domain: DTGVSQNPRHKITKRGQNVTFRCDPISEHNRLYWYRQTLGQGPEFLTYFQNEAQLEKSRLLSDRFSAERPKGSFSTLEIQRTEQGDSAMYLCSSSLSGYEQYFGPGTRLTVT.

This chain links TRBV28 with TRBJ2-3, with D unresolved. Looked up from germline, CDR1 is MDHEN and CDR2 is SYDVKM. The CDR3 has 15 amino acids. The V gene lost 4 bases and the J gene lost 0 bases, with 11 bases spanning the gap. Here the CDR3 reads CASSSLDGSTDTQYF. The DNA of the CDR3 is TGTGCCAGCAGTTCCCTCGACGGGAGCACAGATACGCAGTATTTT. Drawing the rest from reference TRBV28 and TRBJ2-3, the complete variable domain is DVKVTQSSRYLVKRTGEKVFLECVQDMDHENMFWYRQDPGLGLRLIYFSYDVKMKEKGDIPEGYSVSREKKERFSLILESASTNQTSMYLCASSSLDGSTDTQYFGPGTRLTVL.